This T cell receptor (beta chain) was recorded in a study of blood T cell repertoires in COVID-19. On the study more broadly: Acute and convalescent COVID-19 specimens originated in the United States, Italy and Spain. The analysed material was cDNA or gDNA that came from T cells, B-cell-depleted T cells, or PBMCs.

In the authors' methods: Estimation of nucleated cell counts relied on the amplification of reference gene primers. Only in-frame clones appear in the TCRdb table, and some are missing; sequencing was by immunoSEQ multiplex PCR. V, J and clone size reflect that table, while D and trimming were determined from the DNA. The data show some 320,000 clones, with 70% to 90% seen just once and less than 9.5% held by the top ten. The V end lost 9 bases, the J end lost 0 bases, and 12 bases lay between the germline ends. The V gene's germline CDR1 is SGHKS and CDR2 YYEKEE (reference sequence). The CDR3 runs to 14 residues.

The chain employs TRBV5-5 and TRBJ1-4, with D hard to call. Sequenced input: peripheral blood. This TCR was recovered from a woman aged 50 to 60 who had recovered from COVID-19. For the CDR3, the DNA is TGTGCCACTAGTCGACGCGCAACTAATGAAAAACTGTTTTTT. Its translation: CATSRRATNEKLFF.